Listed here are 16 T cell receptor beta chains from one sample, sequenced in a study of blood T cells in healthy people across ages. A second PCR of roughly 6 to 12 cycles used a sample-barcoded 5' primer and a J-beta primer mix. TCRdb ran MiXCR on the 5' RACE reads and lists one entry per CDR3 protein. Seen here are 800,000 to 950,000 distinct CDR3 sequences, almost 30% observed once, and the top ten hold about a tenth. This sample was also put to use in a study of T cells of mothers and their children.

The sample comprised blood. All receptors come from a woman aged 40 to 50 in good health.

As to this clonotype: A read error is possible here, since a much larger clone lies one base away. The rearrangement uses TRBV20-1 and TRBJ2-1; 15 positions match TRBD2. Looked up from germline, CDR1 is DFQATT and CDR2 is SNEGSKA (reference sequence). The trim removed 0 bases at V and 10 bases at J, leaving 7 bases unmatched. This CDR3 contains 16 residues. As DNA, the CDR3 is TGCAGTGCTAGAGATTCGGGGACTAGCGGGGGGTACGAGCAGTTCTTC. It specifies CSARDSGTSGGYEQFF.

This chain joins TRBV28 and TRBJ2-3; D tentatively fits TRBD1 or TRBD2 (5 bases each). Germline V gene data show CDR1 as MDHEN and CDR2 as SYDVKM. The CDR3 runs to 14 residues. V was clipped by 7 bases and J by 6 bases, with 17 bases between them. The DNA of the CDR3 is TGTGCCAGCACTTCGGGACCGAGGAAGGATACGCAGTATTTT. Amino acid sequence: CASTSGPRKDTQYF.

The CDR3 is CASSRAGYSGNTIYF. As DNA, the CDR3 is TGTGCCAGCAGTAGAGCCGGATACTCTGGAAACACCATATATTTT. This sequence joins TRBV27 and TRBJ1-3, with D hard to call. The CDR3 sequence is 15 residues long. Germline assignment: CDR1 MNHEY and CDR2 SMNVEV (reference sequence). The V gene lost 5 bases and the J gene lost 0 bases, with 11 bases spanning the gap.

Comment on this clonotype: This may stem from a read error, because a much larger clone lies one nucleotide away. The V call is TRBV5-1, the J call TRBJ2-1, with 10 positions matching TRBD2. Near its end, the DNA agrees better with TRBJ2-7, so the J call may be wrong. The CDR3 contains 16 residues. The germline gives CDR1 SGHRS, CDR2 YFSETQ. CDR3 sequence (DNA): TGCGCCAGCAGCATAGCGGGGGGCGGGTCCTACAATGAGCAGTACTTC. Residues: CASSIAGGGSYNEQYF.

The V gene is TRBV7-2, the J gene TRBJ2-2; 7 nucleotides line up with TRBD1. The germline CDR1 and CDR2 sequences are SGHTA and FQGNSA. The CDR3 is made up of 14 amino acids. The V segment lost 3 bases and the J segment 7 bases; nucleotides outside the gene matches: 5. CDR3 protein: CASSFNRGHGELFF. CDR3 DNA: TGTGCCAGCAGCTTTAACAGGGGCCACGGGGAGCTGTTTTTT.

A single count supports this clonotype. CDR3: CASSSVETGSTEAFF. CDR3 DNA sequence: TGTGCCAGCAGCTCTGTAGAGACAGGGAGCACTGAAGCTTTCTTT. The rearrangement uses TRBV7-2 and TRBJ1-1; 7 positions match TRBD1. CDR1 and CDR2 from the germline V gene are SGHTA and FQGNSA. The CDR3 is 15 residues long. V shed 4 bases and J 4 bases; nucleotides not matched to a gene: 9. The entire variable domain, with the rest obtained from reference TRBV7-2 and TRBJ1-1, is as follows: GAGVSQSPSNKVTEKGKDVELRCDPISGHTALYWYRQSLGQGLEFLIYFQGNSAPDKSGLPSDRFSAERTGGSVSTLTIQRTQQEDSAVYLCASSSVETGSTEAFFGQGTRLTVV.

The chain joins TRBV19 to TRBJ2-7; D is ambiguous. The CDR3 is 15 residues long. V shed 1 base and J shed 0 bases, with 10 bases lying between them. Germline CDR1 reads LNHDA; CDR2 reads SQIVND (reference sequence). CDR3 sequence reads: CASSIGLPSSYEQYF. The CDR3 region has the DNA TGTGCCAGTAGTATAGGACTCCCGAGCTCCTACGAGCAGTACTTC.

Ten or more counts support this clonotype. This chain connects TRBV29-1 to TRBJ1-2; D gene unclear. Per germline, CDR1 SQVTM and CDR2 ANQGSEA. Deletions cut 3 bases from V and 6 bases from J, with 8 bases between. This CDR3 comprises 11 residues. CDR3 sequence reads: CSVDTGDGYTF. CDR3 nucleotide sequence: TGCAGCGTTGATACCGGGGATGGCTACACCTTC.

The J gene is TRBJ2-1, the V gene TRBV12-3 or TRBV12-4; D may be TRBD2 (5 bases). V was trimmed by 4 bases and J by 4 bases, leaving 20 bases between them. There are 17 residues in the CDR3. CDR3 protein: CASSSQAEASLYNEQFF. The CDR3, as DNA: TGTGCCAGCAGTTCCCAGGCGGAGGCTAGTCTGTACAATGAGCAGTTCTTC.

This sequence joins TRBV18 and TRBJ1-1, with TRBD1 matching over 8 bases. CDR1 and CDR2 (germline): KGHSH, LQKENI. The CDR3 runs 14 residues. V shed 3 bases, J shed 7 bases, and the junction held 7 bases outside the gene matches. CDR3 DNA: TGTGCCAGCTCACCGCAGGGACAGGAATATGAAGCTTTCTTT. It codes for CASSPQGQEYEAFF.

Turning to this clonotype: A read error may account for a junction end that differs from germline. The rearrangement links TRBV7-2 to TRBJ2-5; no clear D gene. The CDR3 length is 15 residues. Germline CDR1 and CDR2: SGHTA and FQGNSA. The CDR3 DNA is TGTGCCGGCAGCTTAGTAGCCCAGACACCGGGTGAGCAGTACTTC. This translates into CAGSLVAQTPGEQYF.

This clonotype has ten or more counts. This chain uses TRBV20-1 with TRBJ1-2; D might be TRBD1 (5 bases). Trimming pared 0 bases from V and 4 bases from J, leaving 12 bases between. The length of the CDR3 is 14 residues. Per germline, CDR1 DFQATT and CDR2 SNEGSKA (reference sequence). The CDR3 DNA is TGCAGTGCTAGAGATCTGGGGGATTTCTATGGCTACACCTTC. Its protein product is CSARDLGDFYGYTF.

This clonotype was observed many times. V is TRBV5-1 and J is TRBJ2-5; possibly TRBD1 for D (6 bases). Deletions cut 1 base from V and 7 bases from J, with 14 bases between. Looked up from germline, CDR1 is SGHRS and CDR2 is YFSETQ. The CDR3 is made up of 14 amino acids. The CDR3 sequence is CASSLRSGDVTQYF. In nucleotides, the CDR3 is TGCGCCAGCAGCTTGAGGTCAGGGGATGTGACCCAGTACTTC. The whole variable domain, remainder taken from reference TRBV5-1 and TRBJ2-5, is KAGVTQTPRYLIKTRGQQVTLSCSPISGHRSVSWYQQTPGQGLQFLFEYFSETQRNKGNFPGRFSGRQFSNSRSEMNVSTLELGDSALYLCASSLRSGDVTQYFGPGTRLLVL.

The rearrangement joins TRBV7-8 to TRBJ2-1; TRBD1 matches at 10 bases. V shed 2 bases, J shed 7 bases, and the junction held 5 bases outside the gene matches. CDR3 length equals 15 residues. CDR1 and CDR2 from the germline V gene are SGHVS and FQNEAQ. The CDR3: CASSLMGQGTNEQFF. Written as DNA, the CDR3 is TGTGCCAGCAGCTTAATGGGACAGGGGACGAATGAGCAGTTCTTC.

In this sample, this clonotype turned up many times. V usage is TRBV3-1 and J usage is TRBJ1-2, with D perhaps TRBD1 (5 bases). Trimming took 0 bases from V and 1 from J, leaving 18 bases between them. The V gene's germline CDR1 is LGHDT and CDR2 YNNKEL (reference sequence). This CDR3 contains 18 residues. The CDR3 region has the DNA TGTGCCAGCAGCCAAGATAGACAGATGAAAACCAGTAACTATGGCTACACCTTC. Residues: CASSQDRQMKTSNYGYTF.

The chain joins TRBV10-3 to TRBJ2-2; D possibly corresponds to TRBD1 (5 bases). CDR1 and CDR2 (germline): ENHRY, SYGVKD. V gave up 4 bases and J gave up 3 bases, with 12 bases separating them. The CDR3 contains 15 residues. The CDR3 region is CAISVPQGDTGELFF. CDR3 coding DNA: TGTGCCATCAGTGTGCCGCAGGGTGACACCGGGGAGCTGTTTTTT.